The 3 T cell receptor beta chains below all came from one sample that was sequenced in a study of T cell responses to AZD1222 COVID-19 vaccine. TCRdb's table, derived via immunoSEQ multiplex PCR, lists solely in-frame clones and lacks some. In the table there are 160,000 or so clones, approximately 90% of which are singletons. The sample consisted of peripheral blood, taken on day 0 of AZD1222 vaccination. The receptor source for this set is an adult in good health.

This sequence joins TRBV10-3 and TRBJ2-7, with 9 bases fitting TRBD2. The germline V gene has CDR1 ENHRY and CDR2 SYGVKD. J lost 0 bases, V lost 3 bases, and 0 bases had no gene match. CDR3 length equals 14 residues. As DNA, the CDR3 is TGTGCCATCAGTGATAGCGGGAGCTCCTACGAGCAGTACTTC. Residues: CAISDSGSSYEQYF.

The gene calls are TRBV5-1 and TRBJ1-2; weak D call: TRBD1 (6 bases). Deletions cut 0 bases from V and 8 bases from J, with 20 bases between. The germline V gene has CDR1 SGHRS and CDR2 YFSETQ. The CDR3 contains 16 residues. The CDR3: CASSLDGDRSGVGYTF. DNA of the CDR3: TGCGCCAGCAGCTTGGACGGAGACAGGTCGGGAGTCGGCTACACCTTC.

The gene calls are TRBV11-1 and TRBJ2-5, with D hard to call. CDR3 length: 13 residues. The germline gives CDR1 SGHAT, CDR2 FQDESV (reference sequence). V was clipped by 1 base and J by 2 bases, with 5 bases between them. Here the CDR3 reads CASSLGQQETQYF. The CDR3 bases are TGTGCCAGCAGCTTAGGGCAGCAAGAGACCCAGTACTTC.